The rows below give T cell receptor beta chains drawn from one sample of a study of blood T cell repertoires in COVID-19. Clones were read by immunoSEQ multiplex PCR, and TCRdb kept only the in-frame ones, dropping some. The top ten hold around 10% of the sample, which has about 260,000 clones, about 89% seen once. The sample consisted of peripheral blood. These receptors originate from a man between 40 and 49 years old who had recovered from COVID-19. CDR3s include the opening cysteine and the closing phenylalanine or tryptophan. D genes are given only for firm matches. Clone size is given for some rows only: seen once, a few or many times, or a class if the clone is expanded.

cdr3_nt	cdr3_aa	v_call	j_call	clone_size	d_call
TGTGCCAGCAGCGAGGGGACTAGCGGTTATTATAGGGAGACCCAGTACTTC	CASSEGTSGYYRETQYF	TRBV9	TRBJ2-5	-	TRBD2
TGTGCCAGCAGCTTGGTAGCTAATTCACCCCTCCACTTT	CASSLVANSPLHF	TRBV5-6	TRBJ1-6	-	-
TGTGCCAGCAGCATACAGGCAAATAACTATGGCTACACCTTC	CASSIQANNYGYTF	TRBV9	TRBJ1-2	-	-
TGTGCCAGCAGCCCTCCGGGTCTGGGTCAGTTCTTC	CASSPPGLGQFF	TRBV11-2	TRBJ2-1	-	-
TGCGCCAGCAGTCAATCCCTGACAGGGGGATTCCAAGAGACCCAGTACTTC	CASSQSLTGGFQETQYF	TRBV23-1	TRBJ2-5	-	TRBD1
TGTGCCAGCAGCGTAGTTTATAACACTGAAGCTTTCTTT	CASSVVYNTEAFF	TRBV9	TRBJ1-1	few	-
TGTGCCAGCAGTAGGGACAGGGGGAGTTACAATGAGCAGTTCTTC	CASSRDRGSYNEQFF	TRBV27	TRBJ2-1	-	TRBD1
TGTGCCAGCAGTCCCCGGACAGCAAAAAGGCATGGCTACACCTTC	CASSPRTAKRHGYTF	TRBV27	TRBJ1-2	-	-
TGTGCCAGCTCACCCCGTGGTAGCGGGGGGGCACAAGAGACCCAGTACTTC	CASSPRGSGGAQETQYF	TRBV18	TRBJ2-5	-	TRBD2
TGTGCCAGCAGGAGGGGACAGGGGTTAAACACCGGGGAGCTGTTTTTT	CASRRGQGLNTGELFF	TRBV2	TRBJ2-2	-	TRBD1